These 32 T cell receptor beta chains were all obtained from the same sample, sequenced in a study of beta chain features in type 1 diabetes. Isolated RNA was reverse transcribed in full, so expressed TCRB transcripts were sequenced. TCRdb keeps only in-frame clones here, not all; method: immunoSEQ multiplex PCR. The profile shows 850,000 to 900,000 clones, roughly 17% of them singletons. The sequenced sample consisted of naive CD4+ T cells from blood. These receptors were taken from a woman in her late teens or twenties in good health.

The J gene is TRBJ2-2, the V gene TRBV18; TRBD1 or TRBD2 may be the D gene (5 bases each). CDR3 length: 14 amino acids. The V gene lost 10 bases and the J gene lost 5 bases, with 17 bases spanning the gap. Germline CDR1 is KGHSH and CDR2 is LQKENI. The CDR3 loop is CATLKRGRTGELFF. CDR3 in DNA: TGTGCCACCTTGAAAAGGGGACGGACCGGGGAGCTGTTTTTT.

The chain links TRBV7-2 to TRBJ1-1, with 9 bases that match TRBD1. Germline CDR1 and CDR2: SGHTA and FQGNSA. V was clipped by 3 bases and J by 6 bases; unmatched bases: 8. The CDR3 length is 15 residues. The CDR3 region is CASSFSRDRVSEAFF. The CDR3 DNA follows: TGTGCCAGCAGCTTTAGTCGGGACAGGGTATCTGAAGCTTTCTTT.

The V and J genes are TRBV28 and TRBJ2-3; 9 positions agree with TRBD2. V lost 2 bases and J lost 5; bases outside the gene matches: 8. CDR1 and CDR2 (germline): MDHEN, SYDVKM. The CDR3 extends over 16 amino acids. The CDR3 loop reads CASSLKAGGPRDTQYF. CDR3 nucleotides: TGTGCCAGCAGTTTAAAGGCGGGAGGGCCAAGAGATACGCAGTATTTT.

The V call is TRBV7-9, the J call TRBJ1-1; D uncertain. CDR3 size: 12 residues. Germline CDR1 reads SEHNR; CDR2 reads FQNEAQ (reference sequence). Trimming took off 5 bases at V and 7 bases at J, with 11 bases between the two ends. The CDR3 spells CASSPRYGEAFF. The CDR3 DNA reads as TGTGCCAGCAGCCCCCGGTATGGTGAAGCTTTCTTT.

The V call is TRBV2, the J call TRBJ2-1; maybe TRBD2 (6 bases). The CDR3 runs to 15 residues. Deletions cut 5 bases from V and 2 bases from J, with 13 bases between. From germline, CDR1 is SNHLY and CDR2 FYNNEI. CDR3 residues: CASSNTSPPYNEQFF. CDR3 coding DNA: TGTGCCAGCAGTAACACTAGCCCCCCCTACAATGAGCAGTTCTTC. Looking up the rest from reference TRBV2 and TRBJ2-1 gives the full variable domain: EPEVTQTPSHQVTQMGQEVILRCVPISNHLYFYWYRQILGQKVEFLVSFYNNEISEKSEIFDDQFSVERPDGSNFTLKIRSTKLEDSAMYFCASSNTSPPYNEQFFGPGTRLTVL.

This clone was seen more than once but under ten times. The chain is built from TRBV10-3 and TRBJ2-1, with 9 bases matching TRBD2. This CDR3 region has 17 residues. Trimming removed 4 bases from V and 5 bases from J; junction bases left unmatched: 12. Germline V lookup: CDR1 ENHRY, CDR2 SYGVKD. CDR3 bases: TGTGCCATCAGTGTGGGGTCGGGTCTAGCGGGAAACAATGAGCAGTTCTTC. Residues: CAISVGSGLAGNNEQFF.

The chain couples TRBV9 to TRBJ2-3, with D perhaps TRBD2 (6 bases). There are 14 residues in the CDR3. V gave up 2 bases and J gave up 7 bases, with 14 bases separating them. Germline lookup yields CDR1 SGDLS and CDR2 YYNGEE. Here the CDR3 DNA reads TGTGCCAGCAGCGTCTCACCGGAGGGGAATACGCAGTATTTT. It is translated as CASSVSPEGNTQYF.

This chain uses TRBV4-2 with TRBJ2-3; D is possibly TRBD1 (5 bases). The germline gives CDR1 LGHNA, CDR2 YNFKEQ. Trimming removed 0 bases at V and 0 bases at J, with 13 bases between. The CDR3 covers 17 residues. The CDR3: CASSQESARASTDTQYF. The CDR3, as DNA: TGTGCCAGCAGCCAAGAGTCGGCCAGGGCTAGCACAGATACGCAGTATTTT.

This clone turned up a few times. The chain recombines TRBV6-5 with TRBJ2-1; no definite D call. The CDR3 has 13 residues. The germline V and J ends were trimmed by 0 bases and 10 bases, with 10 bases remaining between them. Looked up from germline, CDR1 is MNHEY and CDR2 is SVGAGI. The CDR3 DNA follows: TGTGCCAGCAGTTACTCGCTAAACCAAGAGCAGTTCTTC. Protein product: CASSYSLNQEQFF.

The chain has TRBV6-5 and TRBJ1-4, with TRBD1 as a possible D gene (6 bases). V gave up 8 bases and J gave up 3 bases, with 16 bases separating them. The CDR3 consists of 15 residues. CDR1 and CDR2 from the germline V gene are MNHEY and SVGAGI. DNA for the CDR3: TGTGCCAGCCGAAGCAGGGGAGCGGCTAATGAAAAACTGTTTTTT. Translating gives CASRSRGAANEKLFF.

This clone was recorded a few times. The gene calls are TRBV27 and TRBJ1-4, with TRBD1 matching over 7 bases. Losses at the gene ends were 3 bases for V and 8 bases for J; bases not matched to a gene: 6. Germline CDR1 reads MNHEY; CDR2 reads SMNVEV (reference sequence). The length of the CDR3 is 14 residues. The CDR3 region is CASSFSDRREKLFF. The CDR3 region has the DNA TGTGCCAGCAGTTTCTCGGACAGGCGGGAAAAACTGTTTTTT. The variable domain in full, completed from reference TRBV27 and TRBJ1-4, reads EAQVTQNPRYLITVTGKKLTVTCSQNMNHEYMSWYRQDPGLGLRQIYYSMNVEVTDKGDVPEGYKVSRKEKRNFPLILESPSPNQTSLYFCASSFSDRREKLFFGSGTQLSVL.

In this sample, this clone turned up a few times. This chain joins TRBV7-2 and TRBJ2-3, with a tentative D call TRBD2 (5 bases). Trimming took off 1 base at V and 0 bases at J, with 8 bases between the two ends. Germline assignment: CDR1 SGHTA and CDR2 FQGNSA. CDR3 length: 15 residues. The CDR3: CASSLGAVSTDTQYF. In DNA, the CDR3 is TGTGCCAGCAGCTTAGGAGCGGTGAGCACAGATACGCAGTATTTT. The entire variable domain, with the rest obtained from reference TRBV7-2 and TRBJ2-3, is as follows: GAGVSQSPSNKVTEKGKDVELRCDPISGHTALYWYRQSLGQGLEFLIYFQGNSAPDKSGLPSDRFSAERTGGSVSTLTIQRTQQEDSAVYLCASSLGAVSTDTQYFGPGTRLTVL.

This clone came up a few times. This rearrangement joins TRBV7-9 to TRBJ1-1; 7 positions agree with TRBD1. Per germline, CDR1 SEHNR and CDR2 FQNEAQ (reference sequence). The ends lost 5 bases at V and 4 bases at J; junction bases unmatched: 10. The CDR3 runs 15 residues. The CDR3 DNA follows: TGTGCCAGCAGCGAGCGACAGGGCTTTTTCACTGAAGCTTTCTTT. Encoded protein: CASSERQGFFTEAFF. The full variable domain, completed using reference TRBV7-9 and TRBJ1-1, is DTGVSQNPRHKITKRGQNVTFRCDPISEHNRLYWYRQTLGQGPEFLTYFQNEAQLEKSRLLSDRFSAERPKGSFSTLEIQRTEQGDSAMYLCASSERQGFFTEAFFGQGTRLTVV.

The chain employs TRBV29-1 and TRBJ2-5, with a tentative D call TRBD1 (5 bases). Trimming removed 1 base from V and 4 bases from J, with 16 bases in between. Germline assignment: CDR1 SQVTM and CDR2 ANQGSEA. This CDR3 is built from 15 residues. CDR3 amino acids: CSVEVFLGAGETQYF. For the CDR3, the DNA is TGCAGCGTTGAAGTGTTCTTAGGGGCAGGAGAGACCCAGTACTTC. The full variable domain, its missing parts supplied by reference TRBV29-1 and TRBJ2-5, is SAVISQKPSRDICQRGTSLTIQCQVDSQVTMMFWYRQQPGQSLTLIATANQGSEATYESGFVIDKFPISRPNLTFSTLTVSNMSPEDSSIYLCSVEVFLGAGETQYFGPGTRLLVL.

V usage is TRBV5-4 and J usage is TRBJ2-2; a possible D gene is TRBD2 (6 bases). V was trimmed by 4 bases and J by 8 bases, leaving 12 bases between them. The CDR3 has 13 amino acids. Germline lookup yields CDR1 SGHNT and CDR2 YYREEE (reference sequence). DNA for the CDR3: TGTGCCAGCAGCCCTGGAGGGGTAGGGGAGCTGTTTTTT. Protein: CASSPGGVGELFF.

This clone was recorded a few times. CDR3 in amino acids: CASRETAGTYEQYF. In DNA, the CDR3 is TGTGCCAGCCGGGAGACAGCCGGGACCTACGAGCAGTACTTC. The J gene is TRBJ2-7, the V gene TRBV28; D is possibly TRBD2 (6 bases). Per the germline V gene, CDR1 is MDHEN and CDR2 is SYDVKM. This CDR3 is 14 amino acids long. Trimming removed 8 bases from V and 2 bases from J, with 16 bases in between.

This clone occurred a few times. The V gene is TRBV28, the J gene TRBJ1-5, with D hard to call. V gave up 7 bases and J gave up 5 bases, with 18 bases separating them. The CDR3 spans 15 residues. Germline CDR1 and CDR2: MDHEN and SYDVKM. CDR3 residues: CASTPPGTSYQPQHF. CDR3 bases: TGTGCCAGCACCCCGCCAGGCACTTCTTATCAGCCCCAGCATTTT.

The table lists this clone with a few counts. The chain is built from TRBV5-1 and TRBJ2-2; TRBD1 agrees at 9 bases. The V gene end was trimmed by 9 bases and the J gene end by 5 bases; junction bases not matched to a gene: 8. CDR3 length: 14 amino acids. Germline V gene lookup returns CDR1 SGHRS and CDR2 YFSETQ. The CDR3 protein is CATTRTGDTGELFF. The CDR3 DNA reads TGCGCCACCACGAGGACAGGGGATACCGGGGAGCTGTTTTTT.

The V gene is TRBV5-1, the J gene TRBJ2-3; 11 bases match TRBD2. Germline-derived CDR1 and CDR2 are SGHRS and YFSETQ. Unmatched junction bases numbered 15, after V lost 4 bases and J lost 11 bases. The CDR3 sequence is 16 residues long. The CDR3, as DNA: TGCGCCAGCAGCACCCTGACTAGCGGGAAGGCCTGGGAGCAGTATTTT. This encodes CASSTLTSGKAWEQYF.

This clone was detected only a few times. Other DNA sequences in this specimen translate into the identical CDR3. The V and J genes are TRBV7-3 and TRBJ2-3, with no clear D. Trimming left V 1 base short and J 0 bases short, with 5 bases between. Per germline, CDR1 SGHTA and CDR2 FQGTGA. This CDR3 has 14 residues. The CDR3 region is CASSLSGSTDTQYF. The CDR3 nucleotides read TGTGCCAGCAGCTTAAGCGGTAGCACAGATACGCAGTATTTT.

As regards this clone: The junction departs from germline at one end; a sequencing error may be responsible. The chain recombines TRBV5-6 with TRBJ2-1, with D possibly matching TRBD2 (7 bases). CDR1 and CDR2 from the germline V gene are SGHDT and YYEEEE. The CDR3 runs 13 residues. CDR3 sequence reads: CASSLLQGLGGVF. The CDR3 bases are TGTGCCAGCAGCTTGTTACAGGGCCTGGGAGGGGTCTTC.

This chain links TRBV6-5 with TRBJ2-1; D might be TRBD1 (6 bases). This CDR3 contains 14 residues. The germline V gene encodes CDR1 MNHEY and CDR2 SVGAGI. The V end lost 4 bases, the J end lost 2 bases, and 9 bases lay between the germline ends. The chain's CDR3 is CASSSRGTYNEQFF. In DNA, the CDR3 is TGTGCCAGCAGTTCTAGGGGGACCTACAATGAGCAGTTCTTC.

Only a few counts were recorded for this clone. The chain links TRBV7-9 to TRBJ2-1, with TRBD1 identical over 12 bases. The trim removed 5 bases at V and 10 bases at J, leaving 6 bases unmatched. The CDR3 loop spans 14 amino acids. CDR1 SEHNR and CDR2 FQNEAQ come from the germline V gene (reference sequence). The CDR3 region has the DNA TGTGCCAGCAGCCCGGGACAGGGGGCCTACGAGCAGTTCTTC. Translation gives CASSPGQGAYEQFF.

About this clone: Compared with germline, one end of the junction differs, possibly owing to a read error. In nucleotides, the CDR3 is TGTGCCAGCAGTTTCAATTCGGCGGTGGGAGGCCCCCCTTTT. Translated: CASSFNSAVGGPPF. V usage is TRBV27 and J usage is TRBJ2-3; D is perhaps TRBD2 (6 bases). Germline-derived CDR1 and CDR2 are MNHEY and SMNVEV (reference sequence). This CDR3 is 14 amino acids long.

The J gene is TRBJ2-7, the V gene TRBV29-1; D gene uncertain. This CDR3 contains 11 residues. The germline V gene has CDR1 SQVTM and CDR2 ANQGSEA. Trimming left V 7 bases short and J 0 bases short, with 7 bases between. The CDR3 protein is CSAMPSYEQYF. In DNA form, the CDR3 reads TGCAGCGCGATGCCCTCCTACGAGCAGTACTTC.

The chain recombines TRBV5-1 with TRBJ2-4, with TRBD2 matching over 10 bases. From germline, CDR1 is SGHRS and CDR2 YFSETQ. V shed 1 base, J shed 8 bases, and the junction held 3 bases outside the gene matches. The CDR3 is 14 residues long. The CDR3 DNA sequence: TGCGCCAGCAGCTTGACTAGCGGGATTGACATTCAGTACTTC. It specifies CASSLTSGIDIQYF.

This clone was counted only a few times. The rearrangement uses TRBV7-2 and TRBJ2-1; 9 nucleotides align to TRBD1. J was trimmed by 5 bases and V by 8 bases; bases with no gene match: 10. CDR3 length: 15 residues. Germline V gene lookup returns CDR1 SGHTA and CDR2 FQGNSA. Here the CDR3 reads CASGTGTGRNNEQFF. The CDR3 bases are TGTGCCAGCGGCACCGGGACAGGGAGGAACAATGAGCAGTTCTTC.

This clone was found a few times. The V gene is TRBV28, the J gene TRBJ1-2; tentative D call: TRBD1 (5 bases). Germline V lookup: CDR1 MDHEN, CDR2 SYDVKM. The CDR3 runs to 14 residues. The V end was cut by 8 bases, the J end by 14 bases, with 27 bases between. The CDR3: CASLKTGTGLGRTF. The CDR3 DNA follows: TGTGCCAGCCTAAAAACCGGGACGGGTTTGGGGAGGACCTTC.

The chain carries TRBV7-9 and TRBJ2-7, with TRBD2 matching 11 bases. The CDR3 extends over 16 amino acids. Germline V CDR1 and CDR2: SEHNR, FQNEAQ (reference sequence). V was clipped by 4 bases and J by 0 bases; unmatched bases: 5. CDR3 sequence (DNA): TGTGCCAGCAGCTCCACCGGGACTAGCGGCTCCTACGAGCAGTACTTC. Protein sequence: CASSSTGTSGSYEQYF.

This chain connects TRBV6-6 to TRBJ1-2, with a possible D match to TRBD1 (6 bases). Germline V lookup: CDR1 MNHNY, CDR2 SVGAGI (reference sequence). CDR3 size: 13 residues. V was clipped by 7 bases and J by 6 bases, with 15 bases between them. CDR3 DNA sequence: TGTGCCAGCACCGAGATGGGGGGCCATGGCTACACCTTC. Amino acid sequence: CASTEMGGHGYTF.

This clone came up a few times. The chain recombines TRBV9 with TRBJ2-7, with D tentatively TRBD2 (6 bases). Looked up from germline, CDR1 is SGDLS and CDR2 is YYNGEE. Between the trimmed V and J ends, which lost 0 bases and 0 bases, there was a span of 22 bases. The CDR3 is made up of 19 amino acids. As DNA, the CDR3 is TGTGCCAGCAGCGTAGGACCCGGGCCTCCTAGCGAAATCTCCTACGAGCAGTACTTC. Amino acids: CASSVGPGPPSEISYEQYF.

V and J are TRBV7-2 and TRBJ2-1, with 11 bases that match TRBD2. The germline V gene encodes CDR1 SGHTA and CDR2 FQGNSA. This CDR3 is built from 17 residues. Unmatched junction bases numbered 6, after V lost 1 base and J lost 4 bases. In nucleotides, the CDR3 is TGTGCCAGCAGCTTAGTGCTTCTAGCGGGAGGTTACAATGAGCAGTTCTTC. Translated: CASSLVLLAGGYNEQFF.